This T cell receptor beta chain is drawn from a study of T cells in localized non-small cell lung cancer. Study-level points and caveats: Because researchers sequenced only one region of the tumor, heterogeneity is still possible. Of the tissues analyzed, uninvolved adjacent lung showed maximal T cell clonality, greater than tumor. Longer survival (overall) was linked to higher T cell density in blood. The study detected a median roughly 56 of the top 100 tumor clones in adjacent lung.

CDR3 length: 13 amino acids. The germline CDR1 and CDR2 sequences are MNHEY and SVGAGI. V shed 5 bases and J shed 7 bases, with 11 bases lying between them. Sequenced by immunoSEQ multiplex PCR; TCRdb stores in-frame clones only, minus some. The sample has under 40,000 clones, 87% seen once. With regard to this clone: What it recognizes is unknown.

This specimen was peripheral blood mononuclear cells, taken before any cancer treatment. The TCR originated in a man aged 40-75 years with stage III lung adenocarcinoma. The rearrangement uses TRBV6-5 and TRBJ1-4, with a weak D call TRBD1 (6 bases). CDR3 coding DNA: TGTGCCAGCAGTCGACAGGTCGGTGAAAAACTGTTTTTT. It encodes CASSRQVGEKLFF.